The entry below describes one T cell receptor beta chain. This clonotype was observed many times. Its antigen remains undetermined. Base qualities are not at hand, and no much larger clone is one base apart. The record originates from a study of T-cell memory formation after mild COVID-19 (dated by TCRdb to 2020 to 2023). General notes on the study: TCR sequence clusters from the two donors were found to be largely donor specific. In two donors, T-cell clones that expanded and contracted after mild COVID-19 were followed by sequencing TCRalpha and TCRbeta repertoires longitudinally. Two young, previously healthy adult volunteers, one female and one male, were included in the cohort. Findings and caveats that apply to the study as a whole: Some responding clones were detected in pre-infection memory, suggesting pre-existing cross-reactive memory T cells joined the SARS-CoV-2 response. The study included only a couple of mild cases, and larger cohorts that include severe cases with pre-infection samples were judged to be necessary. The second-wave clones that peaked on day 37 were not confirmed to be SARS-CoV-2 specific. Clones contracting from day 15 to 85 had balanced CD4/CD8 phenotypes, while a second wave expanding from day 15 to 37 was biased towards CD4+. Contracting CD4+ clones were located mainly in the CM and EM memory subsets, whereas CD8+ clones were found to be enriched in EMRA.

Ficoll-Paque density gradient centrifugation was the method used to isolate PBMCs. The sequencer was an Illumina NovaSeq 6000. cDNA libraries for TCRalpha and TCRbeta were prepared by 5'RACE using constant-segment primers, with sample barcodes and unique molecular identifiers added. Trizol reagent was used to extract RNA from every sample. Library amplification was performed in two PCR steps, and a second sample barcode and Illumina TruSeq adapters were introduced in the second step. Sequencing of the libraries was done on an Illumina NovaSeq, producing 2 x 150 bp paired-end reads. From the authors' description of their analysis: Reads were demultiplexed and collapsed into UMI-guided consensus sequences with migec v1.2.7. Using mixcr v2.1.11, the UMI consensuses were aligned to TRA and TRB V and J templates and assembled into clonotypes. A clonotype was counted as expanded or contracted only if both edgeR and NoisET called the change significant, with noise models trained on biological replicates. edgeR calls used a false discovery rate-adjusted p below 0.01 and a log2 fold-change threshold of 1. PCA with hierarchical clustering of max-normalized trajectories of the 1000 most abundant clonotypes was used as exploratory dynamics analysis. Separately sequenced CD4+ and CD8+ repertoires were used to assign a CD4 or CD8 phenotype to each responding clone. TCRdb cleaned the public reads at Q25 with fastp, built clones with MiXCR and kept in-frame beta chains. When rows share a CDR3 protein, they turn into one entry using the most common DNA and genes. The authors' filters were not applied to this entry. The sample records about 34,000 distinct CDR3 sequences, 7% to 8% of which are singletons. The ten largest account for around 30% of the sample.

Reading from cysteine to phenylalanine, the CDR3 counts 13 amino acids. Here the CDR3 DNA is all that survives: 39 bases in frame from base 1. Germline trimming: 5 bases from V, 5 bases from J; junction bases outside gene matches: 4. The germline V gene (reference sequence) gives CDR1 as SEHNR and CDR2 as FQNEAQ. The chain is encoded by TRBV7-9 joined to TRBJ2-3; TRBD2 lines up with 7 middle nucleotides. The sequence derives from a man aged 18 to 30 who had mild COVID-19 (a few samples of this study predate the infection). The sample titles of this study are shuffled in the database, so cell type and time point are left out; the donor was told from shared clones. Sequenced input: PBMCs or a T cell subset sorted from them (not recorded which). Here is the DNA: TGTGCCAGCAGCCCCTGGGGGGGAGATACGCAGTATTTT. Translated, this is CASSPWGGDTQYF.